This paragraph reports one T cell receptor (beta chain). This table comes from immunoSEQ multiplex PCR, and its TCRdb copy is limited to in-frame clones, with some not included. The table lists around 26,000 clones, around nine tenths of them singletons. This entry belongs to a study of blood T cell repertoires in COVID-19. As for the study in general: Donors in the United States, Italy and Spain gave samples during acute or convalescent COVID-19. T cells, B-cell-depleted T cells, or PBMCs supplied cDNA or gDNA.

Germline CDR1 and CDR2: SNHLY and FYNNEI. The CDR3 loop spans 11 amino acids. With 5 bases removed from V and 6 bases from J, the gap between germline ends came to 8 bases. V and J are TRBV2 and TRBJ2-7; D call uncertain. The source is a human donor with active COVID-19. The donor label of this sample is uncertain. The sample consisted of peripheral blood. The CDR3 DNA reads as TGTGCCAGCAGTACAAGTCTCGAGCAGTACTTC. Encoded protein: CASSTSLEQYF.